A selection of T cell receptor beta chains follows, all from one sample in a study of blood T cell repertoires in COVID-19. Libraries were prepared by immunoSEQ multiplex PCR; TCRdb keeps only in-frame clonotypes and omits some of them. The sample lists under 200,000 clones, roughly 83% seen once, with approximately 14% in the top ten. The sample was peripheral blood. These receptors originate from a man younger than 35 with active or convalescent COVID-19. Each CDR3 is given with its conserved first and last residue. Each record gives: clone size, J gene, D gene, V gene, CDR3 protein, CDR3 DNA. The D gene is left open where the match is weak. Not every row has a clone size; where given, it reads once, few, many or a size class.

clone_size: -; j_call: TRBJ2-7; d_call: TRBD2; v_call: TRBV30; cdr3_aa: CAWSWSGSYEQYF; cdr3_nt: TGTGCCTGGAGTTGGAGCGGGAGTTACGAGCAGTACTTC
clone_size: -; j_call: TRBJ2-7; d_call: TRBD2; v_call: TRBV27; cdr3_aa: CASSREGFSSYEQYF; cdr3_nt: TGTGCCAGCAGTAGGGAGGGTTTTAGCTCCTACGAGCAGTACTTC
clone_size: -; j_call: TRBJ1-1; d_call: -; v_call: TRBV4-3; cdr3_aa: CASSQDLEGGWTEAFF; cdr3_nt: TGCGCCAGCAGCCAAGATCTTGAGGGAGGATGGACTGAAGCTTTCTTT
clone_size: once; j_call: TRBJ1-1; d_call: TRBD1; v_call: TRBV29-1; cdr3_aa: CSVARTGRGTEAFF; cdr3_nt: TGCAGCGTAGCTAGGACAGGGAGGGGCACTGAAGCTTTCTTT
clone_size: -; j_call: TRBJ1-2; d_call: -; v_call: TRBV18; cdr3_aa: CASSPRRTDPYGYTF; cdr3_nt: TGTGCCAGCTCACCACGTCGGACAGACCCTTATGGCTACACCTTC
clone_size: -; j_call: TRBJ1-1; d_call: -; v_call: TRBV12-3/TRBV12-4; cdr3_aa: CASSLAANTEAFF; cdr3_nt: TGTGCCAGCAGTTTAGCAGCGAACACTGAAGCTTTCTTT
clone_size: -; j_call: TRBJ2-5; d_call: -; v_call: TRBV3-1/TRBV3-2; cdr3_aa: CASSQGGTWRETQYF; cdr3_nt: TGTGCCAGCAGCCAAGGCGGGACTTGGAGGGAGACCCAGTACTTC
clone_size: once; j_call: TRBJ1-1; d_call: -; v_call: TRBV6-6; cdr3_aa: CASSYPGGTEAFF; cdr3_nt: TGTGCCAGCAGTTACCCGGGTGGCACTGAAGCTTTCTTT
clone_size: -; j_call: TRBJ1-3; d_call: TRBD1; v_call: TRBV7-9; cdr3_aa: CASSRTGDLGNTIYF; cdr3_nt: TGTGCCAGCAGCAGGACAGGGGATCTCGGAAACACCATATATTTT
clone_size: -; j_call: TRBJ1-4; d_call: TRBD1; v_call: TRBV10-3; cdr3_aa: CAISEGTGVTEKLFF; cdr3_nt: TGTGCCATCAGTGAAGGGACAGGGGTCACTGAAAAACTGTTTTTT
clone_size: few; j_call: TRBJ1-6; d_call: -; v_call: TRBV6-6; cdr3_aa: CASSYYLRSDSPLHF; cdr3_nt: TGTGCCAGCAGTTACTATCTTCGTTCGGATTCACCCCTCCACTTT
clone_size: -; j_call: TRBJ2-3; d_call: TRBD2; v_call: TRBV6-5; cdr3_aa: CASSYLAGAPTDTQYF; cdr3_nt: TGTGCCAGCAGTTACCTAGCGGGGGCCCCTACAGATACGCAGTATTTT
clone_size: -; j_call: TRBJ2-1; d_call: TRBD2; v_call: TRBV5-1; cdr3_aa: CASSLVPLSWTGTSGREVNEQFF; cdr3_nt: TGCGCCAGCAGCTTGGTTCCCCTCAGTTGGACAGGGACTAGCGGGAGGGAGGTCAATGAGCAGTTCTTC
clone_size: -; j_call: TRBJ1-5; d_call: -; v_call: TRBV19; cdr3_aa: CASSMSGKNQPQHF; cdr3_nt: TGTGCCAGTAGTATGAGCGGCAAGAATCAGCCCCAGCATTTT
clone_size: -; j_call: TRBJ1-6; d_call: -; v_call: TRBV14; cdr3_aa: CASSQGTGSGGSPLHF; cdr3_nt: TGTGCCAGCAGCCAAGGAACAGGGTCGGGAGGTTCACCCCTCCACTTT
clone_size: once; j_call: TRBJ1-4; d_call: TRBD1; v_call: TRBV10-3; cdr3_aa: CAISGQGPGTNEKLFF; cdr3_nt: TGTGCCATCAGTGGACAGGGGCCGGGGACTAATGAAAAACTGTTTTTT
clone_size: -; j_call: TRBJ1-4; d_call: -; v_call: TRBV18; cdr3_aa: CASSQRPGATNEKLFF; cdr3_nt: TGTGCCAGCTCACAGCGGCCGGGGGCAACTAATGAAAAACTGTTTTTT
clone_size: few; j_call: TRBJ1-1; d_call: -; v_call: TRBV19; cdr3_aa: CASSPIAGKPEAFF; cdr3_nt: TGTGCCAGTAGCCCCATCGCGGGGAAGCCTGAAGCTTTCTTT
clone_size: -; j_call: TRBJ1-2; d_call: -; v_call: TRBV6-6; cdr3_aa: CASSYTQAIYGYTF; cdr3_nt: TGTGCCAGCAGTTACACCCAGGCCATCTATGGCTACACCTTC
clone_size: -; j_call: TRBJ1-1; d_call: -; v_call: TRBV19; cdr3_aa: CASSMGHLNTEAFF; cdr3_nt: TGTGCCAGTAGTATGGGACACCTGAACACTGAAGCTTTCTTT
clone_size: -; j_call: TRBJ2-7; d_call: TRBD2; v_call: TRBV19; cdr3_aa: CASSPQRGFEQYF; cdr3_nt: TGTGCCAGTAGTCCCCAGCGGGGATTCGAGCAGTACTTC
clone_size: -; j_call: TRBJ1-2; d_call: TRBD1; v_call: TRBV3-1/TRBV3-2; cdr3_aa: CASSQDSTGDAYGYTF; cdr3_nt: TGTGCCAGCAGCCAAGATAGTACAGGGGATGCTTATGGCTACACCTTC
clone_size: -; j_call: TRBJ1-2; d_call: -; v_call: TRBV15; cdr3_aa: CATSRGRVSYGYTF; cdr3_nt: TGTGCCACCAGCAGAGGTCGGGTGTCGTATGGCTACACCTTC
clone_size: -; j_call: TRBJ2-2; d_call: TRBD2; v_call: TRBV28; cdr3_aa: CASRVAGPTGELFF; cdr3_nt: TGTGCCAGCAGGGTAGCGGGACCCACCGGGGAGCTGTTTTTT
clone_size: -; j_call: TRBJ2-4; d_call: -; v_call: TRBV19; cdr3_aa: CASSIGVIQYF; cdr3_nt: TGTGCCAGTAGTATCGGGGTAATTCAGTACTTC
clone_size: -; j_call: TRBJ1-3; d_call: -; v_call: TRBV6-5; cdr3_aa: CASSNGQAGNTIYF; cdr3_nt: TGTGCCAGCAGCAACGGACAAGCTGGAAACACCATATATTTT
clone_size: -; j_call: TRBJ1-5; d_call: TRBD1; v_call: TRBV5-1; cdr3_aa: CASSLGAGGDQPQHF; cdr3_nt: TGCGCCAGCAGCTTGGGGGCAGGGGGCGATCAGCCCCAGCATTTT